Following are 8 T cell receptor beta chains from one sample sequenced in a study of blood T cell repertoires in COVID-19. Repertoires were generated with immunoSEQ multiplex PCR, while TCRdb's copy carries only in-frame clones and drops some. This sample carries 140,000 or so clones, 80% to 85% of them seen once, and the ten largest clones take around 8%. Material: peripheral blood. These TCRs come from a human donor in a cohort sampled during active COVID-19.

This clone was observed a single time. The J gene is TRBJ2-5, the V gene TRBV15; tentatively, D is TRBD2 (7 bases). V was cut by 0 bases and J by 5 bases, with 13 bases left in between. The CDR3 length is 15 residues. In germline, CDR1 is LNHNV, CDR2 YYDKDF (reference sequence). CDR3 nucleotides: TGTGCCACCAGCAGAGATCGAGGGGGGGTGGAGACCCAGTACTTC. It is translated as CATSRDRGGVETQYF.

V usage is TRBV12-3 or TRBV12-4 and J usage is TRBJ1-2; a weak D match, TRBD1 (5 bases). The ends were cut back, 5 bases at V and 4 bases at J, with 8 bases in the middle. The CDR3 runs to 12 residues. The CDR3, as DNA: TGTGCCAGCAGTATAGGGGCCTATGGCTACACCTTC. This gives the protein CASSIGAYGYTF.

V usage is TRBV3-1 (or the pseudogene TRBV3-2) and J usage is TRBJ2-5, with 12 bases aligning to TRBD2. V shed 2 bases and J 4 bases; nucleotides not matched to a gene: 2. The CDR3 is 15 residues long. Germline values: CDR1 LGHDT, CDR2 YNNKEL (reference sequence). CDR3 sequence reads: CASSQTSGGLETQYF. In DNA, the CDR3 is TGTGCCAGCAGCCAAACTAGCGGGGGGTTAGAGACCCAGTACTTC.

The rearrangement links TRBV5-4 to TRBJ1-4, with 8 bases matching TRBD1. Germline values: CDR1 SGHNT, CDR2 YYREEE (reference sequence). This CDR3 has 13 amino acids. J was trimmed by 8 bases and V by 3 bases; bases with no gene match: 3. The chain's CDR3 is CASSSDREEKLFF. The CDR3 DNA reads TGTGCCAGCAGCTCGGACAGGGAGGAAAAACTGTTTTTT.

The CDR3 coding sequence is TGTGCCAGCACCCTAGGGGAGGGGAACACCGGGGAGCTGTTTTTT. This codes for CASTLGEGNTGELFF. J is TRBJ2-2 and V is TRBV7-9; the match to TRBD2 covers 7 bases. V shed 7 bases and J 1 base; nucleotides not matched to a gene: 6. The CDR3 spans 15 residues. CDR1 and CDR2 from the germline V gene are SEHNR and FQNEAQ (reference sequence).

The rearrangement joins TRBV5-1 to TRBJ2-3, with 13 positions matching TRBD2. After removal of 2 bases from V and 5 bases from J, the junction contained 11 bases not matched to a gene. This CDR3 region has 18 residues. Germline V CDR1 and CDR2: SGHRS, YFSETQ. The CDR3 spells CASSFVGLAGARGDTQYF. CDR3 coding DNA: TGCGCCAGCAGCTTCGTCGGACTAGCGGGGGCCCGAGGAGATACGCAGTATTTT.

This chain joins TRBV5-1 and TRBJ2-5, with D possibly TRBD2 on 7 matching bases. Germline-derived CDR1 and CDR2 are SGHRS and YFSETQ. V lost 2 bases, J lost 5 bases, and 10 bases lay in between. This CDR3 contains 13 residues. For the CDR3, the DNA is TGCGCCAGCAGCTTAAAGGGGGGGGAGACCCAGTACTTC. It is translated as CASSLKGGETQYF.

This chain joins TRBV19 and TRBJ2-1, with D tentatively TRBD2 (6 bases). Trimming took off 10 bases at V and 3 bases at J, with 16 bases between the two ends. Germline V CDR1 and CDR2: LNHDA, SQIVND (reference sequence). CDR3 length equals 14 residues. CDR3 amino acids: CATQSGGLYNEQFF. The DNA of the CDR3 is TGTGCCACCCAATCCGGGGGTCTCTACAATGAGCAGTTCTTC.